This TCR beta chain was documented in a study of T cell repertoires in cytomegalovirus infection. About the study: HLA-B-restricted CMV epitopes that are well studied were used alongside recently identified HLA-C-restricted ones. Matching HLA type, along with CMV infection, was indicated by public TCR beta signatures. The study, taken as a whole, reports: HLA-C-restricted CMV clonotypes gave the most frequent clonotype in two of eight donors. Carriers of CMV plus the relevant HLA were identified by cumulative public TCR beta family frequency.

Germline V lookup: CDR1 SGHTA, CDR2 FQGNSA. There are 15 residues in the CDR3. V lost 5 bases to trimming and J lost 4 bases; unmatched junction nucleotides: 7. Concerning this clonotype: Antigen specificity is unknown.

TCRdb passed the reads through MiXCR, listing each CDR3 protein once. The repertoire includes about 70,000 distinct CDR3 sequences, about 20% of them detected once, and approximately 68% sits in the top ten. This TCR was recovered from a human donor in good health (CMV status not recorded). Some clones in this sample may be carry-over from other donors' samples. The J gene is TRBJ1-4, the V gene TRBV7-2; 7 nucleotides match TRBD1. Sequenced here: CD8+ T cells from cultured PBMCs, sampled from culture after CMV antigen stimulation. The CDR3 here is CASSPRGTDNEKLFF. The CDR3 DNA is TGTGCCAGCAGCCCTAGGGGGACAGATAATGAAAAACTGTTTTTT.